This T cell receptor beta chain was obtained from a study of T cells after yellow fever vaccination. The overall study: Libraries from low-cell-number fractions were prepared with the SMART-Seq v4 Ultra Low Input RNA kit. Notes on the study in general: Few clonotypes appeared in both CD4 and CD8 compartments.

The CDR3 contains 15 residues. Germline V gene lookup returns CDR1 MNHEY and CDR2 SVGAGI. TCRdb reprocessed the 5' RACE reads via MiXCR and lists one record per CDR3 protein. The table shows 400,000 or so distinct CDR3 sequences, with under 20% occurring only once. On this clonotype: Antigen unknown. The junction departs from germline at one end; a sequencing error may be responsible.

The clonotype originates from a young man who received the YFV17D yellow fever vaccine. Material: PBMCs, obtained before the yellow fever booster vaccination. The V and J genes are TRBV6-5 and TRBJ2-3; D uncertain. The CDR3 region is CASSHSGYRTDTQYF. In DNA, the CDR3 is TGTGCCAGCAGTCACTCCGGCTATCGAACAGATACGCAGTATTTT.